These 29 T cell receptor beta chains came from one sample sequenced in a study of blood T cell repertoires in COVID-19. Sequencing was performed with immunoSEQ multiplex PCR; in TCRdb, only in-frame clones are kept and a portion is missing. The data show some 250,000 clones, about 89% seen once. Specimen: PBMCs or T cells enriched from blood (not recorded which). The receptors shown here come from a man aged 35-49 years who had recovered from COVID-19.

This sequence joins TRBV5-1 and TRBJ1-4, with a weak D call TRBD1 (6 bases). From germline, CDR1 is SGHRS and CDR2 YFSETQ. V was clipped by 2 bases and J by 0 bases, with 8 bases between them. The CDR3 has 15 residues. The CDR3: CASSFTGPTNEKLFF. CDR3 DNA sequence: TGCGCCAGCAGCTTTACAGGGCCAACTAATGAAAAACTGTTTTTT.

The CDR3 coding sequence is TGTGCCAGCTCAGGGGACAGGGGTTGGAACACTGAAGCTTTCTTT. This codes for CASSGDRGWNTEAFF. V gene TRBV18 combines with J gene TRBJ1-1, with 10 bases aligning to TRBD1. V trimming: 5 bases; J trimming: 1 base; junction bases outside the gene matches: 4. Germline V CDR1 and CDR2: KGHSH, LQKENI. The CDR3 loop spans 15 amino acids.

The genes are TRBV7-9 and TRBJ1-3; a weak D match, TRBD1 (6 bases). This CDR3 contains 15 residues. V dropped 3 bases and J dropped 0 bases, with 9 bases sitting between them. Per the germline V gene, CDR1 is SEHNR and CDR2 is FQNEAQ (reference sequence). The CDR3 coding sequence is TGTGCCAGCAGCTTCCCGGACAGCTCTGGAAACACCATATATTTT. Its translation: CASSFPDSSGNTIYF. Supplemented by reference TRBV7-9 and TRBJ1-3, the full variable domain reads DTGVSQNPRHKITKRGQNVTFRCDPISEHNRLYWYRQTLGQGPEFLTYFQNEAQLEKSRLLSDRFSAERPKGSFSTLEIQRTEQGDSAMYLCASSFPDSSGNTIYFGEGSWLTVV.

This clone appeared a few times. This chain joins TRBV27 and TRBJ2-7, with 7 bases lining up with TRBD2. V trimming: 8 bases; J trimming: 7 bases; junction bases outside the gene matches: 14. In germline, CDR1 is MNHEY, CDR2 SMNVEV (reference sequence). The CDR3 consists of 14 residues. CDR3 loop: CASSPGGSLGEQYF. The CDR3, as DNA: TGTGCCAGCTCCCCCGGCGGGAGTTTGGGAGAGCAGTACTTC.

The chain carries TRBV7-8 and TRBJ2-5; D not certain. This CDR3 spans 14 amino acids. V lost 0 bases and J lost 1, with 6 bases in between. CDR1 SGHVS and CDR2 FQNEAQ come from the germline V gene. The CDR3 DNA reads TGTGCCAGCAGCTTAGCAACGGTCCAAGAGACCCAGTACTTC. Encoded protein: CASSLATVQETQYF.

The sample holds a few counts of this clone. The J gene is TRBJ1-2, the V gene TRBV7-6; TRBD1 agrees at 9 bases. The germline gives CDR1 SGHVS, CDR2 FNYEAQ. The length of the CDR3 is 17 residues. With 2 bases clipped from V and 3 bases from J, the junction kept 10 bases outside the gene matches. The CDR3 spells CASSLREDRGYDYGYTF. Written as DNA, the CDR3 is TGTGCCAGCAGCTTAAGGGAGGACAGGGGATACGACTATGGCTACACCTTC.

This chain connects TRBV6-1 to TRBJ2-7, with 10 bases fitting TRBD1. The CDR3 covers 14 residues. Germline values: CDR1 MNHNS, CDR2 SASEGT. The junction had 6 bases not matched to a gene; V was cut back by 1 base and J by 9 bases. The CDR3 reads CASSEDRGQGVQYF. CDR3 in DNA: TGTGCCAGCAGTGAAGATCGAGGACAGGGGGTGCAGTACTTC.

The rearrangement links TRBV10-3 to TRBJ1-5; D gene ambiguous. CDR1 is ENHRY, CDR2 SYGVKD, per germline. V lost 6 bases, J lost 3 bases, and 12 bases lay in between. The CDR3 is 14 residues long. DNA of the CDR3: TGTGCCATCAGACCAGACACCAACAATCAGCCCCAGCATTTT. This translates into CAIRPDTNNQPQHF.

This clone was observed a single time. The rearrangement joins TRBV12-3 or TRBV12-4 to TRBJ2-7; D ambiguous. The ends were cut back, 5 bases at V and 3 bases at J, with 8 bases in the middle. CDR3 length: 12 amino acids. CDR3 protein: CASSRDNYEQYF. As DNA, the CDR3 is TGTGCCAGCAGTAGAGACAACTACGAGCAGTACTTC.

Here the CDR3 DNA reads TGTGCCAGCAGCGGCGACAGGGTGCCTTACGAGCAGTACTTC. Its translation: CASSGDRVPYEQYF. The chain joins TRBV9 to TRBJ2-7; TRBD1 matches 7 bases. The CDR3 runs 14 residues. Losses at the gene ends were 3 bases for V and 4 bases for J; bases not matched to a gene: 7. Germline V gives CDR1 SGDLS, CDR2 YYNGEE. Full variable domain (missing parts from reference TRBV9 and TRBJ2-7): DSGVTQTPKHLITATGQRVTLRCSPRSGDLSVYWYQQSLDQGLQFLIQYYNGEERAKGNILERFSAQQFPDLHSELNLSSLELGDSALYFCASSGDRVPYEQYFGPGTRLTVT.

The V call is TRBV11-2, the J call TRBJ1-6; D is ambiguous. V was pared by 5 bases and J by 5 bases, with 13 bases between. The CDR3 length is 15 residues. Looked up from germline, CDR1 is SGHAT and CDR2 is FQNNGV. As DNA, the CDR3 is TGTGCCAGCAGCACACGGCGGGCTAATAATTCACCCCTCCACTTT. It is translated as CASSTRRANNSPLHF.

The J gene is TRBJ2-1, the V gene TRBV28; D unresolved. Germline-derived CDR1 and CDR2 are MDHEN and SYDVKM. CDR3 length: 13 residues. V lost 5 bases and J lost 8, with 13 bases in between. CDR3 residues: CASSHDLSYEQFF. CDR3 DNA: TGTGCCAGCAGTCATGACTTGAGCTATGAGCAGTTCTTC.

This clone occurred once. Here the CDR3 reads CASSRDSWNPYEQYF. Written as DNA, the CDR3 is TGTGCCAGTAGTCGGGACAGCTGGAACCCATACGAGCAGTACTTC. This chain links TRBV19 with TRBJ2-7, with 7 bases lining up with TRBD1. The CDR3 totals 15 residues. The germline gives CDR1 LNHDA, CDR2 SQIVND (reference sequence). J lost 4 bases, V lost 5 bases, and 11 bases had no gene match.

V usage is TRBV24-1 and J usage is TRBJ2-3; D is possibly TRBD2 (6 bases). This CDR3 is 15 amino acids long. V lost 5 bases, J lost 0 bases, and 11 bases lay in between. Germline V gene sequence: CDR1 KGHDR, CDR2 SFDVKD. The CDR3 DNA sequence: TGTGCCACCAGTGCCCTAGGGACTAGCACAGATACGCAGTATTTT. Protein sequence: CATSALGTSTDTQYF.

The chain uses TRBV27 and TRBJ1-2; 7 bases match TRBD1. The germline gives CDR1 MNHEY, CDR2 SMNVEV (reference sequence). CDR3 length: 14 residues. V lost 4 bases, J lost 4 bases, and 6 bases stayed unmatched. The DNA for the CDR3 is TGTGCCAGCAGTTCCAAGGACAGGCCCTATGGCTACACCTTC. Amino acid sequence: CASSSKDRPYGYTF.

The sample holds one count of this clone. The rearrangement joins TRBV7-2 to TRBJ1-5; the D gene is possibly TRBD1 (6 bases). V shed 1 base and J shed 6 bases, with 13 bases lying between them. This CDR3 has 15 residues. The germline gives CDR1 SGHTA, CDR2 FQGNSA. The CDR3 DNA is TGTGCCAGCAGCTTAGGGGGCAGGGGCCGTCAGCCCCAGCATTTT. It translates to CASSLGGRGRQPQHF.

CDR3 nucleotides: TGTGCCAGCAGTGGGACAGGGAGGGACTATGGCTACACCTTC. As protein: CASSGTGRDYGYTF. The chain couples TRBV28 to TRBJ1-2, with TRBD1 identical over 9 bases. This CDR3 is built from 14 residues. The J segment lost 3 bases and the V segment lost 5 bases, leaving 4 bases of the junction unmatched. Germline CDR1 reads MDHEN; CDR2 reads SYDVKM.

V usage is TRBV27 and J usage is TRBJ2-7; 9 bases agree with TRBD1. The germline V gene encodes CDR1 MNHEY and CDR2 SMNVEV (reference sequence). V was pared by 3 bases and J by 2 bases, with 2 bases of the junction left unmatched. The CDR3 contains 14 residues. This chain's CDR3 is CASSFGTGTYEQYF. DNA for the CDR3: TGTGCCAGCAGTTTCGGGACAGGGACCTACGAGCAGTACTTC.

The CDR3 here is CASRRTSGAYNEQFF. DNA for the CDR3: TGTGCCAGCAGACGGACTAGCGGGGCCTACAATGAGCAGTTCTTC. This sequence joins TRBV3-1 (or the pseudogene TRBV3-2) and TRBJ2-1; 12 bases line up with TRBD2. The germline V gene has CDR1 LGHDT and CDR2 YNNKEL (reference sequence). The CDR3 sequence is 15 residues long. J gave up 2 bases and V 6 bases, and 2 bases lay outside the gene matches.

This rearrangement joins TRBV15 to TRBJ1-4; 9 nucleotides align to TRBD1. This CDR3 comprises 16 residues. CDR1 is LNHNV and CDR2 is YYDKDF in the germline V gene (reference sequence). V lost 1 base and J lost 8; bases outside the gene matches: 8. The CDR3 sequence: CATSRGSTGGEEKLFF. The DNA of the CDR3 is TGTGCCACCAGCAGAGGATCGACAGGGGGGGAAGAAAAACTGTTTTTT. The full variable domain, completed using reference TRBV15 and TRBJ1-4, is DAMVIQNPRYQVTQFGKPVTLSCSQTLNHNVMYWYQQKSSQAPKLLFHYYDKDFNNEADTPDNFQSRRPNTSFCFLDIRSPGLGDTAMYLCATSRGSTGGEEKLFFGSGTQLSVL.

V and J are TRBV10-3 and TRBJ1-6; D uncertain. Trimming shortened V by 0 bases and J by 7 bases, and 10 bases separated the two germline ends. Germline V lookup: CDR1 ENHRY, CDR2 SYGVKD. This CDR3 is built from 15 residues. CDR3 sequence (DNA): TGTGCCATCAGTGAGTCGGCCCCGTGGAATTCACCCCTCCACTTT. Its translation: CAISESAPWNSPLHF.

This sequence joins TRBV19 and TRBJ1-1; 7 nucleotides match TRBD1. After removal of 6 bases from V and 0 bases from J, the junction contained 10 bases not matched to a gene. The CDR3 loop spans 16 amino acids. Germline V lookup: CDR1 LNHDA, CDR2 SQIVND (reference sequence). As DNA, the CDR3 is TGTGCCAGTAGGGAGGGACAGAGAGTACTGAACACTGAAGCTTTCTTT. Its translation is CASREGQRVLNTEAFF.

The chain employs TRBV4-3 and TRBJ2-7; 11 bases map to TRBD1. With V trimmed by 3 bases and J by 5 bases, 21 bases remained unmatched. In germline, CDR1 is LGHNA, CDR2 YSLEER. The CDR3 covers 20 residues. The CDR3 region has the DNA TGCGCCAGCAGCCATACCACCGGGACAGGGGGTACTGGGCTCAAAGACGAGCAGTACTTC. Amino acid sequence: CASSHTTGTGGTGLKDEQYF.

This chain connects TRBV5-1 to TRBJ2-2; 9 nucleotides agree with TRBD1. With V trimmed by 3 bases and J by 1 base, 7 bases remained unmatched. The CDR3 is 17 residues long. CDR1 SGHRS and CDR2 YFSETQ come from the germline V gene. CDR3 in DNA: TGCGCCAGCAGCTGGCCGGGACAGGGAATGAACACCGGGGAGCTGTTTTTT. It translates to CASSWPGQGMNTGELFF.

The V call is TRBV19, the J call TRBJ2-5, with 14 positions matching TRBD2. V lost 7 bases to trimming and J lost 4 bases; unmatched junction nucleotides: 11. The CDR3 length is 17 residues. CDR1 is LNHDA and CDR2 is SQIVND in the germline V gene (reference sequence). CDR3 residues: CASTSSPGTSGRETQYF. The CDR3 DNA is TGTGCCAGTACCTCCTCCCCCGGGACTAGCGGGAGAGAGACCCAGTACTTC.

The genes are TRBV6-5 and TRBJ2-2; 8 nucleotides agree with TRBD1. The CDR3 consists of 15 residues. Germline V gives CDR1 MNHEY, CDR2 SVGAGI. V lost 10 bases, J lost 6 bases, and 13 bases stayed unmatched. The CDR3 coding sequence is TGTGCCACACAGGCCGGACAGGGAAGCCCCGGGGAGCTGTTTTTT. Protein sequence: CATQAGQGSPGELFF.

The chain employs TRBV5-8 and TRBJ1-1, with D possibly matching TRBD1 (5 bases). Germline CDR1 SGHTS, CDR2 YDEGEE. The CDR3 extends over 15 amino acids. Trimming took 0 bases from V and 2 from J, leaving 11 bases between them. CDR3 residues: CASSLGGGVNTEAFF. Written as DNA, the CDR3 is TGTGCCAGCAGCTTGGGGGGCGGGGTTAACACTGAAGCTTTCTTT.

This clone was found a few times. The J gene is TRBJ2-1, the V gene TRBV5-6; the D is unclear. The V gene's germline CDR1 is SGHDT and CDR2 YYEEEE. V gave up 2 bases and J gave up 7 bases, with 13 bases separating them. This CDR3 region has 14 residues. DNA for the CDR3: TGTGCCAGCAGCTTTCAGGCAGGTAGGAATGAGCAGTTCTTC. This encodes CASSFQAGRNEQFF.

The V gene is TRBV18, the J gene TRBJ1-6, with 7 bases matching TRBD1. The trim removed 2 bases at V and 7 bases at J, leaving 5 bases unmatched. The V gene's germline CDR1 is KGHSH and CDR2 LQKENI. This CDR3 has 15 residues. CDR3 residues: CASSPGDRDNSPLHF. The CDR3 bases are TGTGCCAGCTCACCAGGGGACAGAGACAATTCACCCCTCCACTTT.